Following are 24 T cell receptor beta chains from one sample sequenced in a study of blood T cell repertoires in COVID-19. Data came from immunoSEQ multiplex PCR; TCRdb stores just in-frame clones and leaves some out. Of about 150,000 clones in the sample, around 80% are singletons; the top ten hold approximately 9.7%. Material for sequencing was peripheral blood. Source of these receptors: a woman aged 45-65 years with acute or convalescent COVID-19.

The chain combines TRBV5-5 with TRBJ1-4; 9 nucleotides match TRBD1. Looked up from germline, CDR1 is SGHKS and CDR2 is YYEKEE (reference sequence). V lost 6 bases to trimming and J lost 8 bases; unmatched junction nucleotides: 8. The CDR3 is 14 amino acids. CDR3 DNA: TGTGCCAGCAACCTAGGACAGGGGAAGGAAAAACTGTTTTTT. This gives the protein CASNLGQGKEKLFF. Variable domain in full (rest from reference TRBV5-5 and TRBJ1-4): DAGVTQSPTHLIKTRGQQVTLRCSPISGHKSVSWYQQVLGQGPQFIFQYYEKEERGRGNFPDRFSARQFPNYSSELNVNALLLGDSALYLCASNLGQGKEKLFFGSGTQLSVL.

The chain combines TRBV19 with TRBJ1-2; D unclear. The germline CDR1 and CDR2 sequences are LNHDA and SQIVND (reference sequence). CDR3 size: 13 residues. V was shortened by 2 bases and J by 11 bases, with 15 bases between the two germline ends. This CDR3 is CASSIRAAVRYTF. DNA of the CDR3: TGTGCCAGTAGTATAAGGGCAGCGGTGCGATACACCTTC. The variable domain in full, with the rest retrieved from reference TRBV19 and TRBJ1-2, is DGGITQSPKYLFRKEGQNVTLSCEQNLNHDAMYWYRQDPGQGLRLIYYSQIVNDFQKGDIAEGYSVSREKKESFPLTVTSAQKNPTAFYLCASSIRAAVRYTFGSGTRLTVV.

The rearrangement uses TRBV10-3 and TRBJ2-7; TRBD2 matches 9 bases. The CDR3 spans 13 residues. The junction had 7 bases not matched to a gene; V was cut back by 8 bases and J by 5 bases. Germline V gene data show CDR1 as ENHRY and CDR2 as SYGVKD. For the CDR3, the DNA is TGTGCCATCGGCAAGCGGGAGGTTGACGAGCAGTACTTC. Protein product: CAIGKREVDEQYF.

This sequence joins TRBV28 and TRBJ2-1, with a weak D call TRBD1 (5 bases). CDR3 length: 14 amino acids. The ends were cut back, 5 bases at V and 5 bases at J, with 13 bases in the middle. Germline V gene lookup returns CDR1 MDHEN and CDR2 SYDVKM. This CDR3 reads CASSQPTVHNEQFF. In nucleotides, the CDR3 is TGTGCCAGCAGTCAACCGACAGTACACAATGAGCAGTTCTTC.

This chain joins TRBV6-5 and TRBJ1-2; 11 bases are shared with TRBD1. This CDR3 has 14 residues. Germline CDR1 reads MNHEY; CDR2 reads SVGAGI. Losses at the gene ends were 6 bases for V and 8 bases for J; bases not matched to a gene: 8. The chain's CDR3 is CASSPDRGHQGYTF. Written as DNA, the CDR3 is TGTGCCAGCAGCCCGGACAGGGGGCATCAGGGCTACACCTTC.

This chain links TRBV5-1 with TRBJ1-2, with D maybe TRBD1 (6 bases). This CDR3 contains 12 residues. Trimming shortened V by 4 bases and J by 4 bases, and 8 bases separated the two germline ends. Germline V gene lookup returns CDR1 SGHRS and CDR2 YFSETQ. CDR3 loop: CASSADSYGYTF. Here the CDR3 DNA reads TGCGCCAGCAGCGCGGACAGCTATGGCTACACCTTC. The full variable domain, completed using reference TRBV5-1 and TRBJ1-2, is KAGVTQTPRYLIKTRGQQVTLSCSPISGHRSVSWYQQTPGQGLQFLFEYFSETQRNKGNFPGRFSGRQFSNSRSEMNVSTLELGDSALYLCASSADSYGYTFGSGTRLTVV.

V and J are TRBV28 and TRBJ2-5, with 9 bases lining up with TRBD2. From germline, CDR1 is MDHEN and CDR2 SYDVKM. The CDR3 sequence is 16 residues long. V was pared by 2 bases and J by 3 bases, with 7 bases of the junction left unmatched. This CDR3 is CASSLAGGLFKETQYF. As DNA, the CDR3 is TGTGCCAGCAGTTTAGCGGGAGGGCTCTTCAAAGAGACCCAGTACTTC.

This clone was observed a single time. The rearrangement links TRBV7-2 to TRBJ2-1, with TRBD2 matching 10 bases. V shed 4 bases, J shed 3 bases, and the junction held 15 bases outside the gene matches. The CDR3 has 19 residues. Germline loops: CDR1 SGHTA, CDR2 FQGNSA. The CDR3 protein is CASSSGSGLLAGNYNEQFF. In DNA, the CDR3 is TGTGCCAGCAGCTCAGGTTCGGGCTTACTAGCGGGGAACTACAATGAGCAGTTCTTC.

This clone is a singleton in its sample. Other DNA sequences of this sample code for an identical CDR3. CDR3 residues: CASSSTSGGYEQYF. DNA for the CDR3: TGTGCCAGCAGCTCGACTAGCGGGGGGTACGAGCAGTACTTC. The V gene is TRBV7-2, the J gene TRBJ2-7, with 13 positions matching TRBD2. The CDR3 runs to 14 residues. Unmatched junction bases numbered 1, after V lost 4 bases and J lost 4 bases. CDR1 is SGHTA, CDR2 FQGNSA, per germline. The complete variable domain, with remaining parts taken from reference TRBV7-2 and TRBJ2-7, reads GAGVSQSPSNKVTEKGKDVELRCDPISGHTALYWYRQSLGQGLEFLIYFQGNSAPDKSGLPSDRFSAERTGGSVSTLTIQRTQQEDSAVYLCASSSTSGGYEQYFGPGTRLTVT.

There are a few counts of this clone. V usage is TRBV19 and J usage is TRBJ1-5, with 9 positions matching TRBD1. The V gene's germline CDR1 is LNHDA and CDR2 SQIVND (reference sequence). This CDR3 is 16 amino acids long. The junction had 5 bases not matched to a gene; V was cut back by 1 base and J by 4 bases. CDR3 in DNA: TGTGCCAGTAGTATAGGGGACAGGGAAGGGAATCAGCCCCAGCATTTT. Translated: CASSIGDREGNQPQHF. Based on the CDR3 plus reference TRBV19 and TRBJ1-5, the full variable domain is DGGITQSPKYLFRKEGQNVTLSCEQNLNHDAMYWYRQDPGQGLRLIYYSQIVNDFQKGDIAEGYSVSREKKESFPLTVTSAQKNPTAFYLCASSIGDREGNQPQHFGDGTRLSIL.

V gene TRBV12-5 combines with J gene TRBJ2-5, with D possibly being TRBD1 (5 bases). CDR1 is LGHNT, CDR2 FRNRAP, per germline. This CDR3 has 15 residues. V was clipped by 1 base and J by 2 bases, with 11 bases between them. The CDR3 sequence: CASGLGLRTQETQYF. CDR3 coding DNA: TGTGCTAGTGGTTTGGGCCTTAGGACACAAGAGACCCAGTACTTC.

The chain combines TRBV28 with TRBJ2-1; D is unresolved. CDR1 MDHEN and CDR2 SYDVKM come from the germline V gene. V was trimmed by 9 bases and J by 0 bases, leaving 12 bases between them. This CDR3 has 14 residues. CDR3 in DNA: TGTGCCAGTAAGTCTACCAACTCCTACAATGAGCAGTTCTTC. It is translated as CASKSTNSYNEQFF.

This clone was counted once. This sequence joins TRBV28 and TRBJ2-7, with 12 bases identical to TRBD1. The ends lost 6 bases at V and 4 bases at J; junction bases unmatched: 4. CDR1 is MDHEN and CDR2 is SYDVKM in the germline V gene. This CDR3 is built from 14 residues. The DNA of the CDR3 is TGTGCCAGCAGGAGGGACAGGGGGCGGTACGAGCAGTACTTC. Translated, it gives CASRRDRGRYEQYF.

CDR3 residues: CASRGGGRFTDTQYF. The CDR3, as DNA: TGTGCCAGCAGGGGGGGCGGGAGATTCACAGATACGCAGTATTTT. The chain carries TRBV7-2 and TRBJ2-3; tentative D call: TRBD2 (7 bases). V lost 6 bases and J lost 2, with 15 bases in between. The germline V gene encodes CDR1 SGHTA and CDR2 FQGNSA. CDR3 length equals 15 residues.

This rearrangement joins TRBV15 to TRBJ2-2; weak D call: TRBD1 (6 bases). From germline, CDR1 is LNHNV and CDR2 YYDKDF (reference sequence). CDR3 length: 15 residues. Trimming took off 0 bases at V and 7 bases at J, with 12 bases between the two ends. CDR3 DNA: TGTGCCACCAGCAGAGAACGACAGGTTAACGGGGAGCTGTTTTTT. The encoded protein is CATSRERQVNGELFF.

This clone was detected once. The V call is TRBV12-3 or TRBV12-4, the J call TRBJ2-3; tentative D call: TRBD1 (6 bases). The CDR3 runs to 11 residues. The ends were cut back, 5 bases at V and 7 bases at J, with 7 bases in the middle. In nucleotides, the CDR3 is TGTGCCAGCAGTGGACAGTATACGCAGTATTTT. It translates to CASSGQYTQYF.

This clone was seen a few times. The CDR3 DNA follows: TGCGCCAGCAGCCACACATCGGACAGGGTCACCAATTTTAACACTGAAGCTTTCTTT. Amino acid sequence: CASSHTSDRVTNFNTEAFF. The rearrangement joins TRBV4-1 to TRBJ1-1; 8 nucleotides align to TRBD1. The germline V gene encodes CDR1 MGHRA and CDR2 YSYEKL. CDR3 size: 19 residues. V lost 3 bases, J lost 2 bases, and 17 bases stayed unmatched.

This rearrangement joins TRBV19 to TRBJ2-1; 9 nucleotides match TRBD2. V shed 10 bases, J shed 4 bases, and the junction held 11 bases outside the gene matches. This CDR3 contains 15 residues. The V gene's germline CDR1 is LNHDA and CDR2 SQIVND (reference sequence). The CDR3 spells CAIGSTSGLYNEQFF. In nucleotides, the CDR3 is TGTGCCATAGGTTCCACTAGCGGGTTATACAATGAGCAGTTCTTC.

V usage is TRBV5-1 and J usage is TRBJ2-5; D is undetermined. V was pared by 0 bases and J by 3 bases, with 9 bases between. In germline, CDR1 is SGHRS, CDR2 YFSETQ. CDR3 length equals 14 residues. For the CDR3, the DNA is TGCGCCAGCAGCTTGGGAATAATAGAAGAGACCCAGTACTTC. The encoded protein is CASSLGIIEETQYF.

This chain joins TRBV5-4 and TRBJ2-1, with D possibly being TRBD2 (5 bases). This CDR3 has 15 residues. Trimming took off 3 bases at V and 4 bases at J, with 14 bases between the two ends. Germline CDR1 is SGHNT and CDR2 is YYREEE (reference sequence). DNA for the CDR3: TGTGCCAGCAGCTGGAGTGGACTCGGATACAATGAGCAGTTCTTC. Translating it yields CASSWSGLGYNEQFF.

The rearrangement links TRBV18 to TRBJ2-1; D perhaps matches TRBD2 (7 bases). V lost 3 bases and J 5 bases, leaving 23 bases between the germline ends. The CDR3 totals 18 residues. Looked up from germline, CDR1 is KGHSH and CDR2 is LQKENI. The CDR3 loop reads CASSPRPFIGGAHNEQFF. The DNA for the CDR3 is TGTGCCAGCTCACCGAGACCCTTTATAGGGGGGGCCCACAATGAGCAGTTCTTC.

This chain uses TRBV28 with TRBJ2-7; 12 nucleotides align to TRBD1. The germline gives CDR1 MDHEN, CDR2 SYDVKM. V shed 7 bases and J 5 bases; nucleotides not matched to a gene: 6. The CDR3 length is 14 residues. The CDR3 region is CASTPGQGANEQYF. Here the CDR3 DNA reads TGTGCCAGCACTCCGGGACAGGGGGCCAACGAGCAGTACTTC.

The genes are TRBV28 and TRBJ1-1; no clear D. V lost 11 bases and J 1 base, leaving 11 bases between the germline ends. In germline, CDR1 is MDHEN, CDR2 SYDVKM. CDR3 length: 12 residues. The DNA of the CDR3 is TGTGCCGCGTCGGAGGGGAACACTGAAGCTTTCTTT. This encodes CAASEGNTEAFF.

A remark on this clone: Sequence at one end of the junction differs from germline and may be a read error. This sequence joins TRBV7-3 and TRBJ2-3; TRBD1 aligns across 7 bases. Germline-derived CDR1 and CDR2 are SGHTA and FQGTGA. This CDR3 spans 14 amino acids. The CDR3 sequence: CASSLTGGTDTQYF. The DNA of the CDR3 is TGTGCCAGCAGCTTAACAGGGGGCACGGATACGCAGTATTTT. Full variable domain (outside the CDR3, taken from reference TRBV7-3 and TRBJ2-3): GAGVSQTPSNKVTEKGKYVELRCDPISGHTALYWYRQSLGQGPEFLIYFQGTGAADDSGLPNDRFFAVRPEGSVSTLKIQRTERGDSAVYLCASSLTGGTDTQYFGPGTRLTVL.